This passage covers 27 T cell receptor beta chains from one sample sequenced in a study of blood T cell repertoires in COVID-19 (dated by TCRdb to between 2020 and 2021). The library was built by means of the immunoSEQ multiplex PCR assay. Held by TCRdb, this immuneACCESS table contains in-frame sequences only and omits some clones. Under half of the omission traces to an unresolved V gene where checked; the cause of the rest is unknown. In this sample the table shows 150,000 to 200,000 clones, roughly 78% of which occur a single time. The top ten hold around 6.3% of the sample. Specimen: peripheral blood. These receptors were obtained from a man between 65 and 85 years old with active or convalescent COVID-19.

The gene calls are TRBV4-3 and TRBJ2-2; TRBD1 might be the D (5 bases). The CDR3 runs 18 residues. Trimming removed 0 bases at V and 2 bases at J, with 16 bases between. Germline V gene lookup returns CDR1 LGHNA and CDR2 YSLEER. The CDR3, as DNA: TGCGCCAGCAGCCAAGAGGTTCAGGGTCGGATCAACACCGGGGAGCTGTTTTTT. Residues: CASSQEVQGRINTGELFF.

DNA for the CDR3: TGTGCCAGCAGTGAAGCCGGGGTTCACACTGAAGCTTTCTTT. It translates to CASSEAGVHTEAFF. The chain recombines TRBV2 with TRBJ1-1; D is uncertain. Germline V gene sequence: CDR1 SNHLY, CDR2 FYNNEI. The CDR3 covers 14 residues. Trimming cost V 0 bases and J 3 bases, with 8 bases left between them.

This clone was counted a single time. The chain carries TRBV6-4 and TRBJ2-1, with TRBD1 identical over 11 bases. CDR3 length: 13 residues. The V gene end was trimmed by 8 bases and the J gene end by 8 bases; junction bases not matched to a gene: 5. Germline CDR1 and CDR2: MRHNA and SNTAGT. In nucleotides, the CDR3 is TGTGCCAGCTCAGGACAGGGGGCCGATGAGCAGTTCTTC. Protein sequence: CASSGQGADEQFF.

The chain is built from TRBV7-9 and TRBJ2-7, with D possibly matching TRBD2 (6 bases). CDR3 length: 15 residues. The ends were cut back, 6 bases at V and 0 bases at J, with 15 bases in the middle. CDR1 and CDR2 (germline): SEHNR, FQNEAQ (reference sequence). CDR3 DNA: TGTGCCAGCAGTCTACTAGCAAGCGGCTCCTACGAGCAGTACTTC. This encodes CASSLLASGSYEQYF.

The genes are TRBV4-3 and TRBJ1-4; no definite D call. The CDR3 contains 15 residues. Germline CDR1 is LGHNA and CDR2 is YSLEER. V was trimmed by 0 bases and J by 1 base, leaving 6 bases between them. The CDR3 protein is CASSQDSVTNEKLFF. The CDR3 DNA follows: TGCGCCAGCAGCCAAGATAGTGTAACTAATGAAAAACTGTTTTTT.

This sequence joins TRBV2 and TRBJ1-1; 7 bases match TRBD1. Per germline, CDR1 SNHLY and CDR2 FYNNEI. Unmatched junction bases numbered 4, after V lost 6 bases and J lost 0 bases. The CDR3 spans 14 residues. This chain's CDR3 is CASRGQILNTEAFF. The DNA for the CDR3 is TGTGCCAGCAGGGGACAGATCTTGAACACTGAAGCTTTCTTT.

V and J are TRBV18 and TRBJ2-1, with 8 bases fitting TRBD1. CDR3 size: 16 residues. J was trimmed by 1 base and V by 3 bases; bases with no gene match: 5. Germline assignment: CDR1 KGHSH and CDR2 LQKENI. This CDR3 reads CASSPAGGRSYNEQFF. The CDR3 DNA sequence: TGTGCCAGCTCACCCGCAGGGGGCCGGTCCTACAATGAGCAGTTCTTC.

This clone was seen many times. The CDR3 protein is CASSQDKGGWNTGELFF. CDR3 bases: TGCGCCAGCAGCCAAGATAAGGGGGGGTGGAACACCGGGGAGCTGTTTTTT. The chain recombines TRBV4-3 with TRBJ2-2; tentative D call: TRBD2 (7 bases). This CDR3 spans 17 amino acids. Germline V gives CDR1 LGHNA, CDR2 YSLEER. Trimming stripped 0 bases from V and 1 base from J, with 12 bases between.

J is TRBJ1-5 and V is TRBV7-8; no reliable D call. Trimming shortened V by 3 bases and J by 9 bases, and 9 bases separated the two germline ends. The CDR3 totals 12 residues. Per germline, CDR1 SGHVS and CDR2 FQNEAQ. The CDR3 sequence is CASSLTGGPQHF. For the CDR3, the DNA is TGTGCCAGCAGCTTGACCGGAGGGCCCCAGCATTTT.

The genes are TRBV19 and TRBJ2-3, with 9 bases matching TRBD2. Trimming removed 2 bases from V and 2 bases from J; junction bases left unmatched: 2. Germline V gene data show CDR1 as LNHDA and CDR2 as SQIVND (reference sequence). CDR3 length equals 15 residues. CDR3 loop: CASSILAGTTDTQYF. For the CDR3, the DNA is TGTGCCAGTAGTATACTAGCGGGGACCACAGATACGCAGTATTTT.

This chain connects TRBV4-1 to TRBJ1-2; 12 positions agree with TRBD1. Germline CDR1 is MGHRA and CDR2 is YSYEKL. The J segment lost 6 bases and the V segment lost 0 bases, leaving 5 bases of the junction unmatched. The CDR3 runs to 16 residues. The CDR3 loop reads CASSQEGTGGRDGYTF. CDR3 nucleotides: TGCGCCAGCAGCCAAGAGGGGACAGGGGGCAGGGATGGCTACACCTTC.

This chain joins TRBV6-6 and TRBJ1-4; D not certain. The germline gives CDR1 MNHNY, CDR2 SVGAGI (reference sequence). V was cut by 5 bases and J by 0 bases, with 10 bases left in between. CDR3 size: 15 residues. The DNA for the CDR3 is TGTGCCAGCAGTCCGAACTCCGCAACTAATGAAAAACTGTTTTTT. Its protein product is CASSPNSATNEKLFF.

The chain carries TRBV7-9 and TRBJ1-4, with D unresolved. From germline, CDR1 is SEHNR and CDR2 FQNEAQ (reference sequence). The CDR3 is 14 amino acids. Trimming removed 3 bases at V and 8 bases at J, with 13 bases between. CDR3 sequence: CASSFAGRGEKLFF. CDR3 in DNA: TGTGCCAGCAGCTTTGCGGGGAGAGGGGAAAAACTGTTTTTT.

V usage is TRBV16 and J usage is TRBJ1-2; possibly TRBD1 for D (6 bases). The germline V gene has CDR1 KGHSY and CDR2 FQNENV. V lost 2 bases and J lost 3, with 13 bases in between. The CDR3 runs to 15 residues. The CDR3 sequence: CASSQRGAKDYGYTF. The CDR3, as DNA: TGTGCCAGCAGCCAACGGGGGGCTAAGGACTATGGCTACACCTTC.

The genes are TRBV5-1 and TRBJ2-1; 8 nucleotides line up with TRBD2. The CDR3 length is 16 residues. CDR1 and CDR2 from the germline V gene are SGHRS and YFSETQ. Trimming cost V 0 bases and J 7 bases; bases outside gene matches: 9. The CDR3: CASSLGLSGSRNEQFF. The CDR3 bases are TGCGCCAGCAGCTTGGGGCTGAGCGGGAGTAGAAATGAGCAGTTCTTC.

This clone showed up just once. V and J are TRBV4-3 and TRBJ1-2; D not certain. The CDR3 has 13 residues. CDR1 and CDR2 (germline): LGHNA, YSLEER. V lost 0 bases to trimming and J lost 8 bases, with 10 bases between them. The CDR3 spells CASSQDPEGGYTF. CDR3 nucleotide sequence: TGCGCCAGCAGCCAAGATCCCGAGGGAGGCTACACCTTC.

The chain joins TRBV9 to TRBJ2-6; D gene unclear. With 0 bases removed from V and 0 bases from J, the gap between germline ends came to 4 bases. This CDR3 spans 15 amino acids. Germline V gene lookup returns CDR1 SGDLS and CDR2 YYNGEE. CDR3 nucleotide sequence: TGTGCCAGCAGCGTAGGCGGCTCTGGGGCCAACGTCCTGACTTTC. Residues: CASSVGGSGANVLTF.

The chain uses TRBV5-1 and TRBJ2-5; unclear D gene. V was clipped by 1 base and J by 1 base, with 11 bases between them. The germline gives CDR1 SGHRS, CDR2 YFSETQ. This CDR3 region has 15 residues. The DNA of the CDR3 is TGCGCCAGCAGCTTGAATCCGAACGGCCAAGAGACCCAGTACTTC. It yields the protein CASSLNPNGQETQYF.

The chain combines TRBV4-3 with TRBJ2-1; 8 bases match TRBD2. This CDR3 is 17 amino acids long. The germline V gene has CDR1 LGHNA and CDR2 YSLEER. The V segment lost 0 bases and the J segment 0 bases; nucleotides outside the gene matches: 4. CDR3 protein: CASSQEAGGFSYNEQFF. The CDR3 region has the DNA TGCGCCAGCAGCCAAGAGGCGGGGGGATTCTCCTACAATGAGCAGTTCTTC.

This chain connects TRBV19 to TRBJ1-2; TRBD1 aligns across 9 bases. Germline loops: CDR1 LNHDA, CDR2 SQIVND (reference sequence). Trimming at V came to 5 bases and at J to 0 bases, leaving 10 bases not matched to a gene. This CDR3 contains 17 residues. CDR3 in DNA: TGTGCCAGTAGTTCATACCCCGGGACAGGGACTAACTATGGCTACACCTTC. Protein product: CASSSYPGTGTNYGYTF.

This sequence joins TRBV5-1 and TRBJ1-4; the D gene is possibly TRBD1 (5 bases). Trimming stripped 6 bases from V and 8 bases from J, with 14 bases between. Germline V gene lookup returns CDR1 SGHRS and CDR2 YFSETQ. The CDR3 covers 13 residues. DNA for the CDR3: TGCGCCAGCACCGACAGTGGAGTCGAAAAACTGTTTTTT. This translates into CASTDSGVEKLFF.

The J gene is TRBJ2-2, the V gene TRBV3-1 (or the pseudogene TRBV3-2); no clear D gene. With 1 base removed from V and 6 bases from J, the gap between germline ends came to 6 bases. The germline gives CDR1 LGHDT, CDR2 YNNKEL (reference sequence). This CDR3 region has 13 residues. The CDR3 is CASSQVESGELFF. The DNA of the CDR3 is TGTGCCAGCAGCCAAGTTGAGTCCGGGGAGCTGTTTTTT.

The chain is built from TRBV2 and TRBJ2-1; 11 bases are a match to TRBD2. J lost 3 bases, V lost 8 bases, and 9 bases had no gene match. The CDR3 runs to 16 residues. Germline CDR1 is SNHLY and CDR2 is FYNNEI. The CDR3 coding sequence is TGTGCCAGCCGCTTGGACGGGACTAGCGGCTACAATGAGCAGTTCTTC. Protein: CASRLDGTSGYNEQFF.

Concerning this clone: Other DNA sequences within the sample encode an identical CDR3. The V and J genes are TRBV2 and TRBJ2-7, with D possibly TRBD1 on 5 matching bases. Germline V gene data show CDR1 as SNHLY and CDR2 as FYNNEI. This CDR3 is built from 12 residues. The V gene lost 2 bases and the J gene lost 6 bases, with 8 bases spanning the gap. CDR3 region: CASSEQGGEQYF. The CDR3 DNA is TGTGCCAGCAGTGAACAGGGCGGCGAGCAGTACTTC.

The rearrangement uses TRBV6-2 or TRBV6-3 and TRBJ1-2; no reliable D call. The CDR3 length is 13 residues. Deletions cut 5 bases from V and 4 bases from J, with 11 bases between. The germline gives CDR1 MNHEY, CDR2 SVGEGT. CDR3 sequence reads: CASSLSLVYGYTF. Here the CDR3 DNA reads TGTGCCAGCAGTCTCAGTCTGGTCTATGGCTACACCTTC.

This clone was seen just once. The genes are TRBV7-8 and TRBJ2-5; the D gene could be TRBD1 or TRBD2 (5 bases each). CDR3 length: 15 residues. The ends were cut back, 5 bases at V and 0 bases at J, with 13 bases in the middle. Germline values: CDR1 SGHVS, CDR2 FQNEAQ. DNA of the CDR3: TGTGCCAGCAGCCGAGGGCCAGGGAACCAAGAGACCCAGTACTTC. It codes for CASSRGPGNQETQYF.

The chain is built from TRBV10-3 and TRBJ1-1, with TRBD1 identical over 7 bases. Germline assignment: CDR1 ENHRY and CDR2 SYGVKD. The CDR3 is 13 amino acids. With 6 bases clipped from V and 6 bases from J, the junction kept 7 bases outside the gene matches. The CDR3 coding sequence is TGTGCCATCAGCGCGTCCCAGGGGGCTGAAGCTTTCTTT. It codes for CAISASQGAEAFF.